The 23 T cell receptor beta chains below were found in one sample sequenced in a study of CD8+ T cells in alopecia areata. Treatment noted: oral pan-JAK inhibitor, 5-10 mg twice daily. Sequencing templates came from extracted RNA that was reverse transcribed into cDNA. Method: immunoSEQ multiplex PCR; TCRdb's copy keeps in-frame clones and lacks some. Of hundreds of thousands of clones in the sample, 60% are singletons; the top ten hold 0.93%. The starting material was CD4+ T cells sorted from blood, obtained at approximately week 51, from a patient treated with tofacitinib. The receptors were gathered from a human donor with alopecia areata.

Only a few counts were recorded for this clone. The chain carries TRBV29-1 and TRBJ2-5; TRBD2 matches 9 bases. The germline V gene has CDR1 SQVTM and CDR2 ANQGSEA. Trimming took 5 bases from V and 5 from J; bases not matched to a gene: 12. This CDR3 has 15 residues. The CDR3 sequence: CSVLVAGALGETQYF. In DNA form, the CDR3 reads TGCAGCGTTCTCGTAGCGGGGGCCCTCGGGGAGACCCAGTACTTC.

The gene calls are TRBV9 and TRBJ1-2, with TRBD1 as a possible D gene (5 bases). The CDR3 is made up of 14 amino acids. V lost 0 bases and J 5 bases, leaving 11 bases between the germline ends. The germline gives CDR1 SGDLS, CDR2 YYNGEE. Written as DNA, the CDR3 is TGTGCCAGCAGCGTAGCCGGGGGTCAATATGGCTACACCTTC. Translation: CASSVAGGQYGYTF.

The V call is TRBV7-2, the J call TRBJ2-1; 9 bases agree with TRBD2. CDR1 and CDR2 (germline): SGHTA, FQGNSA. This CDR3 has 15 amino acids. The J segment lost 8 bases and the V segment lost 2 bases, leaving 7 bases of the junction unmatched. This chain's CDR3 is CASSLRAGGPYEQFF. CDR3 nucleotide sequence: TGTGCCAGCAGCTTAAGGGCGGGGGGGCCGTATGAGCAGTTCTTC.

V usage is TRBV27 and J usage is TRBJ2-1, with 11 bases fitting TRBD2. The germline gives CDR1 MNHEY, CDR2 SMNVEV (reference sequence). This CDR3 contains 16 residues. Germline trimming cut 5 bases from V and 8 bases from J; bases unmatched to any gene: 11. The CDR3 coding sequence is TGTGCCAGCAGTCTCGACCCTAGCGGGGGGTTCTATGAGCAGTTCTTC. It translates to CASSLDPSGGFYEQFF.

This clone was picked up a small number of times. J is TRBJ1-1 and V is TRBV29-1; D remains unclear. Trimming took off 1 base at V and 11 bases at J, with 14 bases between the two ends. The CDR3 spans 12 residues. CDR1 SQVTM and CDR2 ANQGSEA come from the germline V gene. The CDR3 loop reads CSVEVRGTRAFF. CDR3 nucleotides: TGCAGCGTTGAAGTGAGAGGTACTCGGGCTTTCTTT.

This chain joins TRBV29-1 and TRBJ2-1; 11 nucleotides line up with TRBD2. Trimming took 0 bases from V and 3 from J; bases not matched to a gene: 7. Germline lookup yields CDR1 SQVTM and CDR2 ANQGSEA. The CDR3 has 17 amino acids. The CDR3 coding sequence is TGCAGCGTTGAAGAGTCACTAGCGGGGGACCTCTACAATGAGCAGTTCTTC. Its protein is CSVEESLAGDLYNEQFF.

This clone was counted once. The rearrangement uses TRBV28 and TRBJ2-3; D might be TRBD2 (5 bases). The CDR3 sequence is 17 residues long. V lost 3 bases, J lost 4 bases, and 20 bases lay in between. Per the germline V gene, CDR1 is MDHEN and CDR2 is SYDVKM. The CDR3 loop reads CASSFQVLAGNADTQYF. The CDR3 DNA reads TGTGCCAGCAGTTTTCAAGTTTTGGCGGGTAACGCAGATACGCAGTATTTT.

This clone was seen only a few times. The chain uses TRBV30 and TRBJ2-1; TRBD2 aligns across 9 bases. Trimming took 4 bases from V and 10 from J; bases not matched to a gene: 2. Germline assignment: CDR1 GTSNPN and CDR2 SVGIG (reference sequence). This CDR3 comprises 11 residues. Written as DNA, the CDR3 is TGTGCCTGGACTAGCGGGGTAGAGCAGTTCTTC. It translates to CAWTSGVEQFF.

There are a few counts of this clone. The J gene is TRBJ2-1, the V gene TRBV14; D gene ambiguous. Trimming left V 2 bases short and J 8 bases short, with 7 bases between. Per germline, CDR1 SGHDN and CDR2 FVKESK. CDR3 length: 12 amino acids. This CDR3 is CASSQSGDEQFF. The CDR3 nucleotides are TGTGCCAGCAGCCAAAGTGGCGATGAGCAGTTCTTC. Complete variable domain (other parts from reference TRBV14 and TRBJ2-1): EAGVTQFPSHSVIEKGQTVTLRCDPISGHDNLYWYRRVMGKEIKFLLHFVKESKQDESGMPNNRFLAERTGGTYSTLKVQPAELEDSGVYFCASSQSGDEQFFGPGTRLTVL.

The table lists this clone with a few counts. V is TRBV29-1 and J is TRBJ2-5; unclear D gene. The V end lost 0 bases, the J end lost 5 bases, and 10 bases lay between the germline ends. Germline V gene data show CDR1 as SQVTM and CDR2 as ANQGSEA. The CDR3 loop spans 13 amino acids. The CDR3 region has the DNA TGCAGCGTTGAAGACGTGGGATTGGAGACCCAGTACTTC. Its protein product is CSVEDVGLETQYF. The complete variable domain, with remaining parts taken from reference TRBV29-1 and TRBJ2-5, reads SAVISQKPSRDICQRGTSLTIQCQVDSQVTMMFWYRQQPGQSLTLIATANQGSEATYESGFVIDKFPISRPNLTFSTLTVSNMSPEDSSIYLCSVEDVGLETQYFGPGTRLLVL.

CDR3 sequence (DNA): TGCAGCGTTGAAGATTTCAGGGGGTTAAACACAGATACGCAGTATTTT. The encoded protein is CSVEDFRGLNTDTQYF. This sequence joins TRBV29-1 and TRBJ2-3; 7 bases are a match to TRBD1. The germline V gene encodes CDR1 SQVTM and CDR2 ANQGSEA. This CDR3 has 16 amino acids. Germline trimming cut 0 bases from V and 2 bases from J; bases unmatched to any gene: 8.

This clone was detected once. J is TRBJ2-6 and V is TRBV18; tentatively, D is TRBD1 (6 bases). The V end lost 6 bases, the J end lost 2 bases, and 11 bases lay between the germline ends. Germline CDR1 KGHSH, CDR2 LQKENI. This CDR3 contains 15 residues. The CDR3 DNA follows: TGTGCCAGCTCCTTACAGGGTCCTGGGGCCAACGTCCTGACTTTC. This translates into CASSLQGPGANVLTF.

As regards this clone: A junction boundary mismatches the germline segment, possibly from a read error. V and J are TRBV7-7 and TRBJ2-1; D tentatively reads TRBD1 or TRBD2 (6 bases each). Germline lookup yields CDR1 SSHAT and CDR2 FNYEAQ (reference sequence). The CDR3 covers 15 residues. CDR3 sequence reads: CASSLQVRGDNEQFF. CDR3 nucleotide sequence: TGTGCTAGCAGCCTACAAGTAAGGGGGGACAATGAGCAGTTCTTC.

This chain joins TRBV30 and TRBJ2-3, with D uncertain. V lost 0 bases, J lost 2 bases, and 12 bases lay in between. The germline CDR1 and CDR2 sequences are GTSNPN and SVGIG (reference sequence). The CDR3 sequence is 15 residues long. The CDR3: CAWSVKVGITDTQYF. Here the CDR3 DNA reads TGTGCCTGGAGTGTAAAGGTGGGGATCACAGATACGCAGTATTTT.

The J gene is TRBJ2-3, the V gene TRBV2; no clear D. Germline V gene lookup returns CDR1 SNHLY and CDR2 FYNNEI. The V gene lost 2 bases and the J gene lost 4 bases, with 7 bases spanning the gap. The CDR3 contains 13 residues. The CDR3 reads CASSESLPDTQYF. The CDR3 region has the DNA TGTGCCAGCAGTGAATCTCTCCCAGATACGCAGTATTTT.

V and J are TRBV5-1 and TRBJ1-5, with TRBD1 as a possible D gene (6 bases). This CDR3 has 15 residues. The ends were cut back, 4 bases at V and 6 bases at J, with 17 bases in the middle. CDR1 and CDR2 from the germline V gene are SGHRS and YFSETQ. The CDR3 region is CASSPGRGPGQPQHF. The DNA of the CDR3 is TGCGCCAGCAGCCCCGGGCGGGGGCCGGGTCAGCCCCAGCATTTT.

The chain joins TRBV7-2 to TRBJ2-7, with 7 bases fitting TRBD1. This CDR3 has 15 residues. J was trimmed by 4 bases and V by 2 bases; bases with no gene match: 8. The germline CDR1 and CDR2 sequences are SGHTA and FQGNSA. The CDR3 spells CASSLRPGQVYEQYF. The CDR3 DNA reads TGTGCCAGCAGCTTACGGCCAGGACAGGTTTACGAGCAGTACTTC. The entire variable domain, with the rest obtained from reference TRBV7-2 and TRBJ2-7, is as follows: GAGVSQSPSNKVTEKGKDVELRCDPISGHTALYWYRQSLGQGLEFLIYFQGNSAPDKSGLPSDRFSAERTGGSVSTLTIQRTQQEDSAVYLCASSLRPGQVYEQYFGPGTRLTVT.

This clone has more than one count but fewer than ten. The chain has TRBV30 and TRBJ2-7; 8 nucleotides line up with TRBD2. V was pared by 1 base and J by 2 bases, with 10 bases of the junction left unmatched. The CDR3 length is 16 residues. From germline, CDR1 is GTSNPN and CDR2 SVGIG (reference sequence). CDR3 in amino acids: CAWSGRGTSGTYEQYF. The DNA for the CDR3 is TGTGCCTGGAGTGGCAGAGGAACTAGCGGCACCTACGAGCAGTACTTC.

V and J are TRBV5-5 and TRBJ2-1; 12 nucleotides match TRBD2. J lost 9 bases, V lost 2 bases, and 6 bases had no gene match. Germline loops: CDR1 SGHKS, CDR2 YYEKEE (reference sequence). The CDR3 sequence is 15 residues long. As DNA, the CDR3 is TGTGCCAGCAGCTTTCTAGCGGGGGGGCCGGGTGAGCAGTTCTTC. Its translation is CASSFLAGGPGEQFF.

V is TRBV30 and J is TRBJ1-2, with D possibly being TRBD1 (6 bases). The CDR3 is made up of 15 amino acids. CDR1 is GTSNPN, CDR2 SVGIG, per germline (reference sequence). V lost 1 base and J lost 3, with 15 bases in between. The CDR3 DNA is TGTGCCTGGAGTGGGGACAAGGCGGGCTACTATGGCTACACCTTC. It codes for CAWSGDKAGYYGYTF.

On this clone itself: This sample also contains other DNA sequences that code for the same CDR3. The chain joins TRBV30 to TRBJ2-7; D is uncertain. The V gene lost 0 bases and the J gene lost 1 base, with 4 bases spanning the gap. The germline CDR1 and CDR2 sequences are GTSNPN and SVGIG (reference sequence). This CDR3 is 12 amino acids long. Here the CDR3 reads CAWSVRSYEQYF. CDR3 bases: TGTGCCTGGAGTGTACGGTCCTACGAGCAGTACTTC. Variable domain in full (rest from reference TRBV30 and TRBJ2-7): SQTIHQWPATLVQPVGSPLSLECTVEGTSNPNLYWYRQAAGRGLQLLFYSVGIGQISSEVPQNLSASRPQDRQFILSSKKLLLSDSGFYLCAWSVRSYEQYFGPGTRLTVT.

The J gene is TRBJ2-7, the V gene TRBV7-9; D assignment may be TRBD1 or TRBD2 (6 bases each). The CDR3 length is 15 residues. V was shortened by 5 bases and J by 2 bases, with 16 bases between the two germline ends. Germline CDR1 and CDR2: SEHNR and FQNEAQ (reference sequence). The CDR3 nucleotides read TGTGCCAGCAGCCAAAGGGGGGCTAATACCTACGAGCAGTACTTC. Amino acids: CASSQRGANTYEQYF.

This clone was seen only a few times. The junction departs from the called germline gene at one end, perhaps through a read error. CDR3 bases: TGCAGCGTGGAAGGCCAGGGGGCCCCTAATACGCAGTATTTT. Translating it yields CSVEGQGAPNTQYF. The chain recombines TRBV29-1 with TRBJ2-3, with 8 bases lining up with TRBD1. Germline V gene lookup returns CDR1 SQVTM and CDR2 ANQGSEA. The CDR3 spans 14 residues.